These 2 T cell receptor beta chains share one sample of origin, sequenced in a study of immune characterization of retroperitoneal liposarcoma. TCRdb re-called the PCR reads with MiXCR, one entry per CDR3 protein. The data show about 7,600 distinct CDR3 sequences, with approximately 40% seen just once and more than 9% held by the top ten. The sequenced material came from tumor tissue. The receptor source for this set is a male donor with retroperitoneal liposarcoma.

Notes on this clonotype: Likely a read error: the CDR3 ends without its conserved phenylalanine or tryptophan. It is unclear where the CDR3 begins or ends on the DNA, so no DNA is shown, and the CDR3 is as TCRdb lists it. V gene TRBV11-3 combines with J gene TRBJ2-7; TRBD1 is the table's D call, not checked against the DNA. The CDR3 spans 12 residues, counting both ends. Germline assignment: CDR1 SGHNT and CDR2 YENEEA. CDR3: CASSSSDRVQSN.

The chain is built from TRBV6-8 and TRBJ1-2; D remains ambiguous. CDR1 is MNHGY, CDR2 SAAAGT, per germline. V was shortened by 4 bases and J by 4 bases, with 4 bases between the two germline ends. The CDR3 contains 11 residues. In nucleotides, the CDR3 is TGTGCCAGCAGTTTCGCCTATGGCTACACCTTC. This sequence encodes CASSFAYGYTF.